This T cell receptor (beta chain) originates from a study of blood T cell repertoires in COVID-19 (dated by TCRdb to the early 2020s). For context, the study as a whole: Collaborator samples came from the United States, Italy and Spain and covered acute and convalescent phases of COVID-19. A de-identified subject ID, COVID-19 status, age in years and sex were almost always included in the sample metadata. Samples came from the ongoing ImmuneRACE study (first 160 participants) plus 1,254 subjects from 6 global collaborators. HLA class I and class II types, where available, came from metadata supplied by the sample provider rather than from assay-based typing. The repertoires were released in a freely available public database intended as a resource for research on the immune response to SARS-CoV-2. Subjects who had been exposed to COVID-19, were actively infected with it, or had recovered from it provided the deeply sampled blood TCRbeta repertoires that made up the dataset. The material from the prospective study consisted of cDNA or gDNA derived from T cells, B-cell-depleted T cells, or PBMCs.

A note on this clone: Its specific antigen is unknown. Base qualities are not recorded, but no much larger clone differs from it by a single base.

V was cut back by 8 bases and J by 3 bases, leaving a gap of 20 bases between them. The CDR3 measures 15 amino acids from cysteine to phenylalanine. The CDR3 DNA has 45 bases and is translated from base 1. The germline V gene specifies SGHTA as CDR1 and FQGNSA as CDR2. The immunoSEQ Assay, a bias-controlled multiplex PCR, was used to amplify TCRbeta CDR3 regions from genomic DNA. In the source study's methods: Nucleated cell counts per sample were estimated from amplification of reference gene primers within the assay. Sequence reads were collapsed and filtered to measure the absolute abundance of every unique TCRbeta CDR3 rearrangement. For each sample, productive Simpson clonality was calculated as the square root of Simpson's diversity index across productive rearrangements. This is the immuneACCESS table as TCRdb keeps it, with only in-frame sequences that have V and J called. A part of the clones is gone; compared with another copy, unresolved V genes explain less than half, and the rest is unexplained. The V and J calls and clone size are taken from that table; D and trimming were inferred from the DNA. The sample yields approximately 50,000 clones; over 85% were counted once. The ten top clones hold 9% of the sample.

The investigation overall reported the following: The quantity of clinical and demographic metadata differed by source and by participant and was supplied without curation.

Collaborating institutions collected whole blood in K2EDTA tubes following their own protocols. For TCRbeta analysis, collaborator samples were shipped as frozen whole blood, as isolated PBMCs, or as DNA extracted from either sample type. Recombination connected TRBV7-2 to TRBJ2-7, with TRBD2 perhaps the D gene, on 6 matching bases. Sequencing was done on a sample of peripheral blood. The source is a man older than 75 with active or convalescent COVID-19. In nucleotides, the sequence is TGTGCCAGCGGAACCAATGGGGGGTATCTCTACGAGCAGTACTTC. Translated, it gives CASGTNGGYLYEQYF.